Listed below are T cell receptor beta chains from one sample, sequenced in a study of OX40 agonist ivuxolimab in advanced cancers. Repertoires were generated with immunoSEQ multiplex PCR, while TCRdb's copy carries only in-frame clones and drops some. The sample records 100,000 to 150,000 clones, around 93% being singletons. Specimen: CD4+ or CD8+ T cells sorted from blood, collected in a trial of the OX40 agonist ivuxolimab. Receptors were obtained from an adult with an advanced solid tumor such as melanoma, head and neck, liver or kidney cancer. Both conserved end residues are part of each CDR3. Fields, in order: CDR3 length, J gene, V gene, CDR3 protein.

length: 15
J: TRBJ1-5
V: TRBV7-9
CDR3: CASSALGPGNQPQHF

length: 13
J: TRBJ2-5
V: TRBV6-6
CDR3: CASCLRGKETQYF

length: 16
J: TRBJ1-3
V: TRBV28
CDR3: CASSWGTGASGNTIYF

length: 16
J: TRBJ1-2
V: TRBV28
CDR3: CASSLYGLAPYYGYTF

length: 18
J: TRBJ2-3
V: TRBV18
CDR3: CASSPLAGGGTGTDTQYF

length: 14
J: TRBJ1-4
V: TRBV4-2
CDR3: CASSQDRLNEKLFF

length: 10
J: TRBJ1-1
V: TRBV28
CDR3: CATRSTEAFF

length: 18
J: TRBJ1-2
V: TRBV4-2
CDR3: CASSQKRDRGHFDYGYTF

length: 16
J: TRBJ2-7
V: TRBV7-9
CDR3: CASSRAWASGSYEQYF

length: 16
J: TRBJ2-1
V: TRBV4-2
CDR3: CASSQPEAGVGYEQFF

length: 17
J: TRBJ2-7
V: TRBV6-1
CDR3: CASSARTGTARPYEQYF

length: 16
J: TRBJ1-6
V: TRBV30
CDR3: CAWSTGTEIHNSPLHF

length: 11
J: TRBJ1-2
V: TRBV28
CDR3: CASSLEGGYTF

length: 15
J: TRBJ1-2
V: TRBV28
CDR3: CASSPGQGAWYGYTF

length: 15
J: TRBJ2-1
V: TRBV28
CDR3: CASRGQVSPRDEQFF

length: 17
J: TRBJ1-3
V: TRBV19
CDR3: CASSGNHRTSSGNTIYF

length: 14
J: TRBJ2-7
V: TRBV19
CDR3: CASSRDLSSYEQYF

length: 15
J: TRBJ1-3
V: TRBV5-1
CDR3: CASSREGISGNTIYF

length: 15
J: TRBJ2-7
V: TRBV4-2
CDR3: CASSQADGIAYEQYF

length: 15
J: TRBJ1-2
V: TRBV28
CDR3: CASSTQRQGSHGYTF

length: 14
J: TRBJ2-5
V: TRBV9
CDR3: CASSPGGKQETQYF

length: 14
J: TRBJ1-2
V: TRBV28
CDR3: CASSQTSDIYGYTF

length: 15
J: TRBJ1-6
V: TRBV18
CDR3: CASSPYSGEGSPLHF

length: 19
J: TRBJ2-5
V: TRBV5-8
CDR3: CASSLGRTSGRGVQETQYF

length: 15
J: TRBJ2-7
V: TRBV28
CDR3: CASRTSGRTTYEQYF

length: 13
J: TRBJ2-7
V: TRBV16
CDR3: CASSQSKRGEQYF

length: 15
J: TRBJ2-2
V: TRBV29-1
CDR3: CSVSRGADVDGELFF

length: 17
J: TRBJ1-5
V: TRBV28
CDR3: CASSLRIGVRQKTAQHF

length: 14
J: TRBJ2-7
V: TRBV19
CDR3: CASSPGTGYDEQYF

length: 15
J: TRBJ2-1
V: TRBV7-3
CDR3: CASSRGQGTYNEQFF

length: 13
J: TRBJ2-7
V: TRBV6-5
CDR3: CASATDSAYEQYF

length: 15
J: TRBJ1-5
V: TRBV21-1
CDR3: CASSKEGQGNTPQHF

length: 14
J: TRBJ2-1
V: TRBV28
CDR3: CASSLKSPHNEQFF

length: 16
J: TRBJ2-7
V: TRBV5-4
CDR3: CASSPTGPGRRMGQYF

length: 13
J: TRBJ2-5
V: TRBV9
CDR3: CASSVVPEETQYF

length: 17
J: TRBJ2-6
V: TRBV19
CDR3: CASSGTGPISGANVLTF

length: 16
J: TRBJ2-1
V: TRBV5-1
CDR3: CASSLAEGNSYNEQFF

length: 12
J: TRBJ2-7
V: TRBV11-2
CDR3: CASSLGSYEQYF

length: 16
J: TRBJ2-1
V: TRBV4-1
CDR3: CASSQISGASYNEQFF

length: 13
J: TRBJ1-2
V: TRBV7-8
CDR3: CASSLTRGQGYTF

length: 14
J: TRBJ2-5
V: TRBV27
CDR3: CASRKLGGGETQYF

length: 17
J: TRBJ2-7
V: TRBV28
CDR3: CASPPSGSRWGSYEQYF

length: 14
J: TRBJ1-2
V: TRBV5-6
CDR3: CASSLGPGLGGYTF

length: 20
J: TRBJ1-3
V: TRBV9
CDR3: CASTISRTPITGRPGNTIYF